Presented here are 20 T cell receptor beta chains from one specimen sequenced in a study of shared T cell receptors in the human thymus. Only in-frame clones appear in the TCRdb table, and some are missing; sequencing was by immunoSEQ multiplex PCR. The repertoire holds about 380,000 clones, with approximately 95% as singletons. The sample comprised thymocytes. Receptors originate from a human donor.

The V and J genes are TRBV5-4 and TRBJ2-5, with D unclear. The CDR3 length is 14 residues. Germline V gives CDR1 SGHNT, CDR2 YYREEE (reference sequence). V shed 3 bases and J shed 1 base, with 10 bases lying between them. The CDR3 DNA reads as TGTGCCAGCAGCTCCCTACCCGGCCAAGAGACCCAGTACTTC. The encoded protein is CASSSLPGQETQYF.

The chain couples TRBV19 to TRBJ2-4; D perhaps matches TRBD2 (5 bases). This CDR3 is 16 amino acids long. V was clipped by 5 bases and J by 0 bases, with 14 bases between them. CDR1 is LNHDA, CDR2 SQIVND, per germline (reference sequence). The CDR3 bases are TGTGCCAGTAGTCCCCGTAATGGACTAGCCAAAAACATTCAGTACTTC. This codes for CASSPRNGLAKNIQYF.

The chain links TRBV7-9 to TRBJ2-7, with D unresolved. Germline V lookup: CDR1 SEHNR, CDR2 FQNEAQ (reference sequence). The CDR3 covers 14 residues. Trimming left V 1 base short and J 2 bases short, with 9 bases between. The CDR3 DNA follows: TGTGCCAGCAGCTTAGAACCGCCCCCCTACGAGCAGTACTTC. Translated, it gives CASSLEPPPYEQYF.

This chain joins TRBV11-2 and TRBJ2-7, with 10 bases aligning to TRBD1. This CDR3 has 15 amino acids. The V and J ends lost 5 bases and 3 bases, in that order; junction bases with no gene match: 7. Germline V lookup: CDR1 SGHAT, CDR2 FQNNGV. The CDR3 DNA is TGTGCCAGCAGCCCGTTGGGACAGGGGCGCTACGAGCAGTACTTC. Its protein product is CASSPLGQGRYEQYF.

The chain combines TRBV15 with TRBJ1-1, with TRBD1 identical over 11 bases. The CDR3 runs to 16 residues. Trimming removed 1 base from V and 6 bases from J; junction bases left unmatched: 7. The germline gives CDR1 LNHNV, CDR2 YYDKDF (reference sequence). In nucleotides, the CDR3 is TGTGCCACCAGCAGAGTATATAGGACAGGGGGCCCTGAAGCTTTCTTT. It codes for CATSRVYRTGGPEAFF.

This chain joins TRBV27 and TRBJ2-7; TRBD1 aligns across 9 bases. This CDR3 has 15 amino acids. CDR1 is MNHEY and CDR2 is SMNVEV in the germline V gene (reference sequence). V gave up 6 bases and J gave up 2 bases; unmatched junction bases: 8. The CDR3 loop reads CASRGPGQGPYEQYF. The CDR3 DNA sequence: TGTGCCAGCAGAGGGCCGGGACAGGGACCCTACGAGCAGTACTTC.

The chain has TRBV14 and TRBJ1-3; D call uncertain. The V gene's germline CDR1 is SGHDN and CDR2 FVKESK. Deletions cut 1 base from V and 4 bases from J, with 8 bases between. The length of the CDR3 is 14 residues. The CDR3 here is CASSQASGGNTIYF. The CDR3 DNA follows: TGTGCCAGCAGCCAAGCGTCGGGAGGAAACACCATATATTTT.

This chain links TRBV28 with TRBJ2-7; D tentatively reads TRBD1 or TRBD2 (5 bases each). CDR1 and CDR2 from the germline V gene are MDHEN and SYDVKM. The V end lost 6 bases, the J end lost 4 bases, and 16 bases lay between the germline ends. This CDR3 comprises 14 residues. The CDR3, as DNA: TGTGCCAGCAGCTCCGGGACCCCTGGTTACGAGCAGTACTTC. Its translation: CASSSGTPGYEQYF.

This chain joins TRBV13 and TRBJ1-1; no clear D. CDR3 size: 13 residues. Germline V lookup: CDR1 PRHDT, CDR2 FYEKMQ (reference sequence). V was cut by 4 bases and J by 8 bases, with 14 bases left in between. CDR3 sequence reads: CASSYKYSMEAFF. DNA of the CDR3: TGTGCCAGCAGCTACAAGTACTCTATGGAAGCTTTCTTT.

Only a few counts were recorded for this clone. CDR3 in amino acids: CASSLIDGAFF. The CDR3 DNA is TGTGCCAGCAGCCTCATCGATGGAGCTTTCTTT. V and J are TRBV7-9 and TRBJ1-1, with D uncertain. The germline CDR1 and CDR2 sequences are SEHNR and FQNEAQ (reference sequence). Trimming pared 5 bases from V and 10 bases from J, leaving 11 bases between. This CDR3 comprises 11 residues. Drawing the rest from reference TRBV7-9 and TRBJ1-1, the complete variable domain is DTGVSQNPRHKITKRGQNVTFRCDPISEHNRLYWYRQTLGQGPEFLTYFQNEAQLEKSRLLSDRFSAERPKGSFSTLEIQRTEQGDSAMYLCASSLIDGAFFGQGTRLTVV.

V gene TRBV7-9 combines with J gene TRBJ2-5; 8 bases are shared with TRBD1. The CDR3 sequence is 16 residues long. Germline V gene sequence: CDR1 SEHNR, CDR2 FQNEAQ (reference sequence). V was clipped by 6 bases and J by 1 base; unmatched bases: 10. The CDR3 is CASSSSGQGAQETQYF. CDR3 coding DNA: TGTGCCAGCAGTTCAAGCGGGCAGGGGGCCCAAGAGACCCAGTACTTC.

V and J are TRBV4-1 and TRBJ1-4; D gene ambiguous. CDR1 and CDR2 from the germline V gene are MGHRA and YSYEKL. Trimming pared 5 bases from V and 8 bases from J, leaving 18 bases between. The CDR3 loop spans 15 amino acids. CDR3 residues: CASSSLPKLTEKLFF. The DNA of the CDR3 is TGCGCCAGCAGCTCATTGCCGAAGCTAACAGAAAAACTGTTTTTT.

The rearrangement joins TRBV27 to TRBJ2-1, with 7 bases that match TRBD2. Germline-derived CDR1 and CDR2 are MNHEY and SMNVEV (reference sequence). The CDR3 sequence is 16 residues long. After removal of 5 bases from V and 6 bases from J, the junction contained 13 bases not matched to a gene. CDR3 sequence: CASSPAYSGDPNEQFF. The CDR3 coding sequence is TGTGCCAGCAGTCCCGCGTACAGCGGGGATCCCAATGAGCAGTTCTTC.

The rearrangement uses TRBV11-2 and TRBJ2-2, with TRBD2 identical over 14 bases. This CDR3 has 16 residues. V trimming: 5 bases; J trimming: 9 bases; junction bases outside the gene matches: 8. Germline CDR1 and CDR2: SGHAT and FQNNGV. CDR3 residues: CASSLRGTSGSWELFF. The CDR3 bases are TGTGCCAGCAGCCTACGAGGGACTAGCGGGAGTTGGGAGCTGTTTTTT.

This chain uses TRBV27 with TRBJ2-7; 13 nucleotides match TRBD2. V dropped 6 bases and J dropped 4; count of bases not matched to a gene: 3. This CDR3 has 14 amino acids. Germline V gene data show CDR1 as MNHEY and CDR2 as SMNVEV (reference sequence). The DNA of the CDR3 is TGTGCCAGCAGAAGACTAGCGGGAGGATACGAGCAGTACTTC. This translates into CASRRLAGGYEQYF.

The V gene is TRBV6-5, the J gene TRBJ1-1; 9 bases fit TRBD1. Germline V gene sequence: CDR1 MNHEY, CDR2 SVGAGI. CDR3 length: 15 amino acids. Germline trimming cut 0 bases from V and 3 bases from J; bases unmatched to any gene: 2. CDR3 protein: CASSYSGQGHTEAFF. In nucleotides, the CDR3 is TGTGCCAGCAGTTACTCGGGACAGGGACACACTGAAGCTTTCTTT.

Here the CDR3 DNA reads TGTGCCAGCAGTTTCTACCTCCAACCCCCGGGCCCCCAGCCCAATGAGCAGTTCTTC. Translated, it gives CASSFYLQPPGPQPNEQFF. The chain joins TRBV27 to TRBJ2-1; unclear D gene. The CDR3 totals 19 residues. In germline, CDR1 is MNHEY, CDR2 SMNVEV (reference sequence). The V end was cut by 3 bases, the J end by 6 bases, with 27 bases between.

This clone came up a few times. This sequence joins TRBV2 and TRBJ2-1, with D possibly matching TRBD1 (6 bases). CDR1 and CDR2 (germline): SNHLY, FYNNEI. This CDR3 has 14 amino acids. Trimming shortened V by 6 bases and J by 15 bases, and 24 bases separated the two germline ends. In DNA, the CDR3 is TGTGCCAGCAGGGGCCGCCAAAACCGGGACACGGGGTTCTTC. Translating gives CASRGRQNRDTGFF.

A note on this clone: Different DNA sequences within this sample yield the same CDR3. V gene TRBV28 combines with J gene TRBJ1-3; D unclear. CDR1 MDHEN and CDR2 SYDVKM come from the germline V gene. V was shortened by 6 bases and J by 1 base, with 10 bases between the two germline ends. The CDR3 length is 14 residues. CDR3 bases: TGTGCCAGCAGCCTCGGAGGATCTGGAAACACCATATATTTT. Its translation: CASSLGGSGNTIYF. The full variable domain, its missing parts supplied by reference TRBV28 and TRBJ1-3, is DVKVTQSSRYLVKRTGEKVFLECVQDMDHENMFWYRQDPGLGLRLIYFSYDVKMKEKGDIPEGYSVSREKKERFSLILESASTNQTSMYLCASSLGGSGNTIYFGEGSWLTVV.

This clone has a handful of counts. The chain has TRBV25-1 and TRBJ1-4, with D uncertain. The V and J ends lost 2 bases and 11 bases respectively, with 0 bases between them. There are 9 residues in the CDR3. CDR1 MGHDK and CDR2 SYGVNS come from the germline V gene. DNA for the CDR3: TGTGCCAGCAGTGAAAAACTGTTTTTT. Translation: CASSEKLFF. Based on the CDR3 plus reference TRBV25-1 and TRBJ1-4, the full variable domain is EADIYQTPRYLVIGTGKKITLECSQTMGHDKMYWYQQDPGMELHLIHYSYGVNSTEKGDLSSESTVSRIRTEHFPLTLESARPSHTSQYLCASSEKLFFGSGTQLSVL.